A selection of T cell receptor beta chains follows, all from one sample in a study of OX40 agonist ivuxolimab in advanced cancers. The protocol was immunoSEQ multiplex PCR, while the TCRdb copy is restricted to in-frame clones and leaves out a portion. The sample shows about 80,000 clones, approximately 90% of them seen only once. The sequencing here drew on CD4+ or CD8+ T cells sorted from blood, taken in a trial of the OX40 agonist ivuxolimab. These receptors originate from an adult with an advanced solid tumor such as melanoma, head and neck, liver or kidney cancer. CDR3s include the opening cysteine and the closing phenylalanine or tryptophan. D genes are given only for firm matches. For some rows the clone size is stated as once, few or many, or as a class when expanded; others skip it.

d_call	v_call	clone_size	j_call	cdr3_nt	cdr3_aa
-	TRBV6-5	-	TRBJ2-7	TGTGCCAGCAGTTCAGGCGGATACTCCTACGAGCAGTACTTC	CASSSGGYSYEQYF
TRBD2	TRBV29-1	-	TRBJ2-7	TGCAGCGTTGAAGAGGGGGGGGGCTCCTACGAGCAGTACTTC	CSVEEGGGSYEQYF
-	TRBV7-9	-	TRBJ2-3	TGTGCCAGCCGGGGCAGGGTAGAAGATACGCAGTATTTT	CASRGRVEDTQYF
-	TRBV14	-	TRBJ2-7	TGTGCCAGCAGCCCGTCCTACATGAGCTCCTACGAGCAGTACTTC	CASSPSYMSSYEQYF
TRBD1	TRBV4-2	-	TRBJ1-2	TGTGCCAGCAGCCAAGAGGGGGGACAGGTGAACTATGGCTACACCTTC	CASSQEGGQVNYGYTF
TRBD1	TRBV30	-	TRBJ1-2	TGTGCCTGGAGTAGGGGGACAGGCCTAATTTTGGGTATAGATGGCTACACCTTC	CAWSRGTGLILGIDGYTF
-	TRBV9	-	TRBJ1-2	TGTGCCAGCAGCGTTGGGCAGGCCCATTGGGCCTTC	CASSVGQAHWAF
-	TRBV5-1	-	TRBJ1-1	TGCGCCAGCAGCTTGGATCGGGGGCTAGAAGCTTTCTTT	CASSLDRGLEAFF
TRBD2	TRBV7-3	once	TRBJ2-3	TGTGCCAGCAGCACGGGACTAGCGGGGGTCAAGACAGATACGCAGTATTTT	CASSTGLAGVKTDTQYF
-	TRBV4-1	-	TRBJ1-2	TGCGCCAGCAGCCAATCGCAGGGTATCGGGTATGGCTACACCTTC	CASSQSQGIGYGYTF
-	TRBV5-5	-	TRBJ2-7	TGTGCCAGCAGCTTGGGTTTAGGCTCCTACGAGCAGTACTTC	CASSLGLGSYEQYF
TRBD1	TRBV6-5	-	TRBJ1-1	TGTGCCAGCAGTCGACAGGGGCTCGGCACTGAAGCTTTCTTT	CASSRQGLGTEAFF
TRBD1	TRBV5-1	-	TRBJ2-7	TGCGCCAGCAGCCCGTCCGGGACAGTCCCCAACGAGCAGTACTTC	CASSPSGTVPNEQYF
-	TRBV19	-	TRBJ2-7	TGTGCCAGTAGTATGGGGGCCGAGCAGTACTTC	CASSMGAEQYF
TRBD1	TRBV4-1	-	TRBJ1-1	TGCGCCAGCGACCAGGGGGCCAACACTGAAGCTTTCTTT	CASDQGANTEAFF
-	TRBV27	once	TRBJ2-7	-	CASTSDNKPYEQYF
TRBD1	TRBV11-3	-	TRBJ2-1	TGTGCCAGCAGCTTGAGGGGGCGAGACAATGAGCAGTTCTTC	CASSLRGRDNEQFF
TRBD1	TRBV7-2	-	TRBJ2-7	TGTGCCAGCAGCCATGCGACAGGGGACTACGAGCAGTACTTC	CASSHATGDYEQYF
-	TRBV15	once	TRBJ2-2	TGTGCCACCAGCAGAGATTTGGGGGCTCCGAACACCGGGGAGCTGTTTTTT	CATSRDLGAPNTGELFF
-	TRBV4-1	-	TRBJ2-1	TGCGCCAGCAGCCAAGATCCCCAGGGGAAAAGCTCCTACAATGAGCAGTTCTTC	CASSQDPQGKSSYNEQFF
-	TRBV27	-	TRBJ1-5	TGTGCCAGCAGTTTCAACTCTCCCGAGGGTAATCAGCCCCAGCATTTT	CASSFNSPEGNQPQHF
TRBD2	TRBV4-3	-	TRBJ2-3	TGCGCCAGCAGCCTTCGACTAGCGGGGGGGAGCACAGATACGCAGTATTTT	CASSLRLAGGSTDTQYF
-	TRBV7-9	-	TRBJ2-7	TGTGCCAGCAGCCTTACCGCTACTCCAGGGGCGCTTGGGTACTTC	CASSLTATPGALGYF
-	TRBV6-5	-	TRBJ1-2	TGTGCCAGCAGTTCAACAGACAGGAGAACCCCCTATGGCTACACCTTC	CASSSTDRRTPYGYTF
TRBD1	TRBV7-6	-	TRBJ1-1	TGTGCCAGCAGCTTAGCGTCGGGACAGGGGGTGGTCTTT	CASSLASGQGVVF
TRBD2	TRBV4-2	-	TRBJ2-1	TGTGCCAGCAGCTCCCAGCGGGGGATTTCCTACAATGAGCAGTTCTTC	CASSSQRGISYNEQFF
-	TRBV28	-	TRBJ2-7	TGTGCCAGCAGTTTTTGGGCCTACGAGCAGTACTTC	CASSFWAYEQYF
-	TRBV4-1	-	TRBJ2-5	TGCGCCAGCAGCCCCAGGACACCGCAAGAGACCCAGTACTTC	CASSPRTPQETQYF
TRBD2	TRBV10-2	-	TRBJ2-1	TGCGCCAGCAGTGGACTAGCGGGGGGGGCGAGCTCCTACAATGAGCAGTTCTTC	CASSGLAGGASSYNEQFF
TRBD2	TRBV7-8	-	TRBJ2-3	TGTGCCAGCAGCTCCGGACTAGGCACAGATACGCAGTATTTT	CASSSGLGTDTQYF
TRBD1	TRBV4-1	-	TRBJ2-7	TGCGCCAGCAGCCAAGTCTGGGGAGCTGGACAGGGAACCTACGAGCAGTACTTC	CASSQVWGAGQGTYEQYF
-	TRBV7-8	once	TRBJ1-5	TGTGCCAGCAGTTTGACAGAGAGGAATCAGCCCCAGCATTTT	CASSLTERNQPQHF
-	TRBV9	few	TRBJ1-1	TGTGCCAGCAGCGTAGGAAGGGGGAACACTGAAGCTTTCTTT	CASSVGRGNTEAFF
TRBD2	TRBV7-2	-	TRBJ2-1	TGTGCCAGCAGCTTCCCCATTGGGGGGGGGTCCTACAATGAGCAGTTCTTC	CASSFPIGGGSYNEQFF
-	TRBV6-5	-	TRBJ2-1	TGTGCCAGCAGTTACTCGTTCGGGGCTTACAATGAGCAGTTCTTC	CASSYSFGAYNEQFF
-	TRBV5-5	-	TRBJ1-5	TGTGCCAGCAGCCGGGTCGGAGGGCAGCCCCAGCATTTT	CASSRVGGQPQHF
-	TRBV11-2	-	TRBJ2-7	TGTGCCAGCAGCTTCTCACTCAGGGTCGAGCAGTACTTC	CASSFSLRVEQYF
-	TRBV11-2	-	TRBJ2-2	TGTGCCAGCTTCCCAGGGACCGGGGAGCTGTTTTTT	CASFPGTGELFF
TRBD2	TRBV9	-	TRBJ2-3	TGTGCCAGCACCAGAACCCCCTTAGCGGGGACCACAGATACGCAGTATTTT	CASTRTPLAGTTDTQYF
-	TRBV4-3	-	TRBJ2-3	TGCGCCAGCAGCCAAGAGAGGGACCTCGTGGCAGATACGCAGTATTTT	CASSQERDLVADTQYF
TRBD1	TRBV5-1	-	TRBJ2-1	TGCGCCAGCAGGTGGGGACAGAGCTCCTACAATGAGCAGTTCTTC	CASRWGQSSYNEQFF
TRBD2	TRBV19	once	TRBJ2-2	TGTGCCAGTAGCCAGACTAGCGGGGGGGCCTGGGAGCTGTTTTTT	CASSQTSGGAWELFF
-	TRBV9	-	TRBJ2-1	TGTGCCAGCAGCGTAGGTGGGGGGGGCGATGAGCAGTTCTTC	CASSVGGGGDEQFF
-	TRBV14	-	TRBJ1-3	TGTGCCAGCAGCCAAGGGTCACCTCACTCTGGAAACACCATATATTTT	CASSQGSPHSGNTIYF
TRBD2	TRBV27	-	TRBJ2-2	TGTGCCAGCTCTGGGAGTCCGGGGGGAACCGGGGAGCTGTTTTTT	CASSGSPGGTGELFF
TRBD1	TRBV7-2	-	TRBJ1-1	TGTGCCAGCAGCTTAGCCTGGACAGGGCATGATGAAGCTTTCTTT	CASSLAWTGHDEAFF
TRBD1	TRBV27	-	TRBJ2-2	TGTGCCAGCAGTTTATTACCCTCGACAGGGTGGGGCGGGGAGCTGTTTTTT	CASSLLPSTGWGGELFF
-	TRBV11-2	once	TRBJ1-1	TGTGCCAGCACCGGGACCTCCACTGAAGCTTTCTTT	CASTGTSTEAFF
TRBD1	TRBV11-2	-	TRBJ1-2	TGTGCCAGCAGCCAAGAAACAGGGGTCTATGGCTACACCTTC	CASSQETGVYGYTF
-	TRBV7-9	once	TRBJ2-3	TGTGCCAGCAGCTTAGAGCAGGGTCCAGATACGCAGTATTTT	CASSLEQGPDTQYF